This record concerns one T cell receptor (beta chain) sequence. Its antigen is not known. Extracted from the samples, RNA was reverse transcribed into cDNA to serve as the sequencing template. Generated by immunoSEQ multiplex PCR, the TCRdb table keeps only in-frame clones and is missing some. The table shows some 190,000 clones, with approximately 51% occurring only once. The treatment denotes: oral pan-JAK inhibitor, 5-10 mg twice daily. Researchers gathered lesional scalp punch biopsies and peripheral blood from patients with alopecia areata. This sample is drawn from a study of CD8+ T cells in alopecia areata. Study summary: Treated individuals took tofacitinib by mouth, 5 to 10 mg twice daily.

The junction had 8 bases not matched to a gene; V was cut back by 3 bases and J by 3 bases. This CDR3 is 15 amino acids long. The germline V gene encodes CDR1 SGDLS and CDR2 YYNGEE. Overall study results and limits: The study found tofacitinib significantly decreased scalp clonality and expanded CD8+ clones among the top 100.

The TCR sequence derives from a human donor with alopecia areata. This specimen was CD8+ T cells sorted from blood, taken around week 54, from a patient treated with tofacitinib. V and J are TRBV9 and TRBJ2-7; 8 bases map to TRBD1. The CDR3 loop is CASSEGTGAVYEQYF. Here the CDR3 DNA reads TGTGCCAGCAGCGAGGGGACAGGAGCCGTCTACGAGCAGTACTTC.